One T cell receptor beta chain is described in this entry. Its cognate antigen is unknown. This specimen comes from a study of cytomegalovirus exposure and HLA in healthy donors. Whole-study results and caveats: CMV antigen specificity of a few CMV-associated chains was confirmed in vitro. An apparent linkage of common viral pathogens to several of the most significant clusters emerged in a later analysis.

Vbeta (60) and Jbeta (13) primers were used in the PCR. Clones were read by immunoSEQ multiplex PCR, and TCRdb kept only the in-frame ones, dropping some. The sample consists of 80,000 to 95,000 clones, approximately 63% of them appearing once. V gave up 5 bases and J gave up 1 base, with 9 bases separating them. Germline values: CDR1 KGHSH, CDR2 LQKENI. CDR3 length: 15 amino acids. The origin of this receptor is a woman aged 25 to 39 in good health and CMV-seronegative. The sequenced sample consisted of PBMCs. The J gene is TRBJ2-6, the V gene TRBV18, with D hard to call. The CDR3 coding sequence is TGTGCCAGCTCAATGTTAGCTTCTGGGGCCAACGTCCTGACTTTC. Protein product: CASSMLASGANVLTF. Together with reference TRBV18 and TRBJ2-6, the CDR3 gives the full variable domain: NAGVMQNPRHLVRRRGQEARLRCSPMKGHSHVYWYRQLPEEGLKFMVYLQKENIIDESGMPKERFSAEFPKEGPSILRIQQVVRGDSAAYFCASSMLASGANVLTFGAGSRLTVL.